This T cell receptor beta chain is drawn from a study of T cell repertoires in ileal Crohn's disease. Background on the study: The M6 sample came from neoterminal ileum during colonoscopy after surgery.

Method: immunoSEQ multiplex PCR; TCRdb's copy keeps in-frame clones and lacks some. The sample holds about 13,000 clones, 78% seen once. The CDR3 is 14 residues long. Germline V gene lookup returns CDR1 MNHNS and CDR2 SASEGT. The trim removed 5 bases at V and 8 bases at J, leaving 9 bases unmatched. General study points: Every patient over 26.8% clonality showed endoscopic recurrence.

Noted time point: neoterminal ileum biopsy at postoperative endoscopy, about 6 months after surgery. As concerns this clone: Its specificity is not known.

The sample was ileal tissue. The chain combines TRBV6-1 with TRBJ1-2, with TRBD1 matching 9 bases. The sequence derives from an adult with Crohn's disease. The CDR3 loop is CASSSDRGVGGYTF. In DNA, the CDR3 is TGTGCCAGCAGTTCCGACAGGGGGGTAGGCGGCTACACCTTC.